The T cell receptor beta chain described here comes from a study of T cells in Graves' hyperthyroidism and ophthalmopathy (dated by TCRdb to the late 2010s). Background on the whole study: Peripheral blood samples were taken at initial diagnosis, before any treatment was given. A discovery cohort of fewer than 110 patients, about 44 with Graves' ophthalmopathy and about 60 with stable Graves' hyperthyroidism, was used to find distinguishing TCR V-J signatures. Prospective prediction of ophthalmopathy was tested in an independent validation cohort of under 20 hyperthyroidism patients and roughly 16 patients who later progressed to ophthalmopathy. The paper describes TCR Vbeta CDR3 sequencing of 140 or so peripheral blood samples, made up of 43 ophthalmopathy patients, around 78 hyperthyroidism patients and roughly 17 progressor patients. The 100 or so discovery patients were divided at random into training and test sets in a 7:3 ratio. Following sampling, methimazole starting at 30 mg daily was given to hyperthyroidism patients, and high-dose intravenous methylprednisolone was given to ophthalmopathy patients. The study also compared thyroid tissue and blood T-cell repertoires from several Graves' hyperthyroidism patients. The paper as a whole reports these results and caveats: Most expanded thyroid clonotypes (frequency above 0.001) were also found in blood, which suggests that blood repertoires may mirror thyroid immune responses. A 13 V-J signature model separated ophthalmopathy from stable hyperthyroidism, with around 88% sensitivity and roughly 82% specificity in cross-validation and 80%/75% in testing. Sample size was not statistically predetermined, and investigators were not blinded to group allocation. During validation, the model predicted progression to ophthalmopathy a median of roughly 7.1 months ahead of onset, with roughly 65% sensitivity and 72% to 85% specificity.

Many counts were recorded for this clonotype. Its antigen is not yet known. Base qualities are not recorded, but no much larger clone differs from it by a single base. The TCR beta CDR3 regions were amplified from the RNA transcripts. The TCR CDR3 was subjected to a first round of RT-PCR using the HTBI primer set and the Qiagen OneStep RT-PCR kit. Libraries were constructed in a second round of multiplex PCR, after which size selection and purification were performed. The libraries were sequenced on an Illumina HiSeq2000 using paired-end 100 bp reads. In the authors' own workflow: SOAPnuke was used to process the raw data, throwing out any read that contained adapters or uncalled bases, had a mean Phred below 15, or lacked an exact constant-primer or identifier match. High-quality paired reads were merged with COPE v1.2.5, and unique nucleotide sequences were defined as clonotypes. Clonotypes were aligned to IMGT TRBV, TRBD and TRBJ reference segments using MiTCR v1.1. Only V-J combinations with frequency above 0.0001, covering about 99% of repertoires, were analysed. The TCS score was defined as the ratio of F50 (clonal expansion) to E x V (chaos), calculated using BLOSUM62-based TCRdist between CDR3 peptides within each V-J. Welch's t-statistics and random forest reduced roughly 500 V-J features to 10 to 15, which were used in a naive Bayes classifier (R e1071). The raw public data were reprocessed by TCRdb itself: fastp quality trimming at Q25, MiXCR clonotype calling, in-frame beta chains only. Every distinct CDR3 protein forms one entry, paired with its most common genes and DNA. The V and J calls and clone size come from TCRdb's table, not from the authors' own analysis. The sample table shows more than 550,000 distinct CDR3 sequences, and under 20% are seen once. Around 15% of the sample rests with the top ten.

CDR1 and CDR2 are read off the germline V gene (reference sequence) as DFQATT and SNEGSKA. The CDR3, cysteine through phenylalanine, is 15 amino acids long. Only the CDR3 portion is preserved as DNA: 45 bases, with reading frame beginning at the first base. V loses 1 base of germline sequence and J loses 4 bases, and the interval between the two ends is 14 bases. The hyperthyroidism patients were between 18 and 65 years old and newly diagnosed, with a disease duration of less than 2 months. The study excluded patients with uncontrolled infections, other autoimmune diseases, pregnancy or lactation. Diagnoses relied on clinical symptoms, serum thyroxine and TRAb, thyroid ultrasound and orbital computed tomography. For progressor patients, blood was drawn at the first diagnosis of hyperthyroidism, before any ophthalmopathy symptoms had appeared. PBMCs were separated from 8 to 10 ml of fresh peripheral blood using Ficoll-Paque density gradient centrifugation. Progressor patients were defined as those initially diagnosed with Graves' hyperthyroidism in whom ophthalmopathy developed during follow-up. Total RNA was extracted with Trizol reagent, and quality was checked on an Agilent 2100 Bioanalyzer.

The rearranged chain carries TRBV20-1 and TRBJ1-3; TRBD1 is a possible D gene, resting on 6 matching bases. Sample: blood. This TCR derives from a woman in her fifties or sixties with Graves' hyperthyroidism that later progressed to Graves' ophthalmopathy. The CDR3 region has the sequence CSARAGGATGNTIYF. Read as DNA, the sequence is TGCAGTGCTAGAGCGGGGGGGGCTACAGGAAACACCATATATTTT.